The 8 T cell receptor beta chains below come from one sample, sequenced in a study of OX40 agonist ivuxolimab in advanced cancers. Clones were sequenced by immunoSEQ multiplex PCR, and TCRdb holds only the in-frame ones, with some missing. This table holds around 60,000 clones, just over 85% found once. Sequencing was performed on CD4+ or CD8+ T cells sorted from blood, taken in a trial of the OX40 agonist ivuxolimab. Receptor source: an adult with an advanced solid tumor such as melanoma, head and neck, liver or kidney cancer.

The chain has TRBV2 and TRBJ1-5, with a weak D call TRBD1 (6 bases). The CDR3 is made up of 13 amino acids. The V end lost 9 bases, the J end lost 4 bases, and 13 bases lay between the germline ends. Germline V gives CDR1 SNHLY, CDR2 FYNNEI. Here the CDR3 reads CASDDRRNQPQHF. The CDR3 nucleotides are TGTGCCAGTGACGACAGGAGAAATCAGCCCCAGCATTTT.

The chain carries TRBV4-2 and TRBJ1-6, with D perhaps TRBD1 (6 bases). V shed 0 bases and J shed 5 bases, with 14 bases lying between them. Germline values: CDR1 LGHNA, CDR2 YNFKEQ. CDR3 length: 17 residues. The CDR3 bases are TGTGCCAGCAGCCAAGATAAGAGGGGGAGAAATAATTCACCCCTCCACTTT. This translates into CASSQDKRGRNNSPLHF.

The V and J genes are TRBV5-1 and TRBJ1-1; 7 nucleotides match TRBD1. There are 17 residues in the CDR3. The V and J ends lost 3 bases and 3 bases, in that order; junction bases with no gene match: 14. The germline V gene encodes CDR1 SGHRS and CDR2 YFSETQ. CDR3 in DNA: TGCGCCAGCAGCTCACGACCCACAGGGGCAATTTACACTGAAGCTTTCTTT. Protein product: CASSSRPTGAIYTEAFF. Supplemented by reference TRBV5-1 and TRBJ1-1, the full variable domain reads KAGVTQTPRYLIKTRGQQVTLSCSPISGHRSVSWYQQTPGQGLQFLFEYFSETQRNKGNFPGRFSGRQFSNSRSEMNVSTLELGDSALYLCASSSRPTGAIYTEAFFGQGTRLTVV.

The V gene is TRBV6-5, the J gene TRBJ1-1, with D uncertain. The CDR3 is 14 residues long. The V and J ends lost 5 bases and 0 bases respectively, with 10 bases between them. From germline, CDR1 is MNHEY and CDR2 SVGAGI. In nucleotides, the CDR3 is TGTGCCAGCAGTCCAAGGAACCTGAACACTGAAGCTTTCTTT. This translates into CASSPRNLNTEAFF.

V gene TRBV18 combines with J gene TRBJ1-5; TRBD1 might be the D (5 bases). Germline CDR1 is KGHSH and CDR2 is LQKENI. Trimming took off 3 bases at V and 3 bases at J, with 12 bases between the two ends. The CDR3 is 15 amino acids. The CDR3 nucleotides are TGTGCCAGCTCACCTCGGGACGGATTCAATCAGCCCCAGCATTTT. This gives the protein CASSPRDGFNQPQHF.

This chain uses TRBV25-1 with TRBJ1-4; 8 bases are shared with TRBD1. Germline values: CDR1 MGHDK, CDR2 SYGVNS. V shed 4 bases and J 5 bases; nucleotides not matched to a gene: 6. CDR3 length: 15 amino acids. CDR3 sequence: CASSASGTGNEKLFF. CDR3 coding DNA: TGTGCCAGCAGTGCCTCCGGGACAGGCAATGAAAAACTGTTTTTT. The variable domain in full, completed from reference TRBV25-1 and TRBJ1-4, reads EADIYQTPRYLVIGTGKKITLECSQTMGHDKMYWYQQDPGMELHLIHYSYGVNSTEKGDLSSESTVSRIRTEHFPLTLESARPSHTSQYLCASSASGTGNEKLFFGSGTQLSVL.

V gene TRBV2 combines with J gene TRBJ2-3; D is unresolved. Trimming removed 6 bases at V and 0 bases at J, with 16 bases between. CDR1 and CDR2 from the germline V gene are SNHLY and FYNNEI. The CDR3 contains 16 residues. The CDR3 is CASRRSGQPSTDTQYF. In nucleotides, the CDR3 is TGTGCCAGCAGGCGGTCCGGGCAGCCTAGCACAGATACGCAGTATTTT.

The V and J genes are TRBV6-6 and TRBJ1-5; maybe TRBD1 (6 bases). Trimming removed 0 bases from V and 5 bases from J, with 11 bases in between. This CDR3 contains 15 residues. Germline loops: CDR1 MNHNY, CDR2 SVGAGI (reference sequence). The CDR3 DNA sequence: TGTGCCAGCAGTTACTCCAGGGGACCCGATCAGCCCCAGCATTTT. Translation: CASSYSRGPDQPQHF.